These T cell receptor beta chains were read from a single sample in a study of blood T cell repertoires in COVID-19. Clones were sequenced by immunoSEQ multiplex PCR, and TCRdb holds only the in-frame ones, with some missing. The data show approximately 240,000 clones, 70% to 90% seen once. Sequencing was carried out using peripheral blood. The receptors stem from a woman aged 18-35 years who had recovered from COVID-19. CDR3s include the opening cysteine and the closing phenylalanine or tryptophan. The D gene is left open where the match is weak. Rows give clone size only sometimes, using once, few, many, or a class for an expanded clone.

V: TRBV6-2/TRBV6-3
size: .
J: TRBJ2-2
D: .
DNA: TGTGCCAGCAGTTACTCGGGCAGGGGAGAGACCGGGGAGCTGTTTTTT
CDR3: CASSYSGRGETGELFF

V: TRBV6-2/TRBV6-3
size: .
J: TRBJ1-1
D: .
DNA: TGTGCCAGCAGTAACCAGGGGTGGACTGAAGCTTTCTTT
CDR3: CASSNQGWTEAFF

V: TRBV5-6
size: .
J: TRBJ2-3
D: .
DNA: TGTGCCAGCAGCCTGGACAGATCTTACACAGATACGCAGTATTTT
CDR3: CASSLDRSYTDTQYF

V: TRBV27
size: .
J: TRBJ1-4
D: .
DNA: TGTGCCAGCTCACCGGGAGGGATTGAAAAACTGTTTTTT
CDR3: CASSPGGIEKLFF

V: TRBV23-1
size: .
J: TRBJ1-1
D: .
DNA: TGCGCCAGCAGTCAAAATGGGGCCTGGGTAGCCACTGAAGCTTTCTTT
CDR3: CASSQNGAWVATEAFF

V: TRBV19
size: .
J: TRBJ2-1
D: TRBD2
DNA: TGTGCCAGTAGTAGCATAGCGGGTAATGAGCAGTTCTTC
CDR3: CASSSIAGNEQFF

V: TRBV13
size: .
J: TRBJ2-2
D: .
DNA: TGTGCCAGCAGCCCAATGGGACTTCCGACCGGGGAGCTGTTTTTT
CDR3: CASSPMGLPTGELFF

V: TRBV18
size: .
J: TRBJ1-3
D: TRBD1
DNA: TGTGCCAGCTCACCAGACAGGGACGGAAACACCATATATTTT
CDR3: CASSPDRDGNTIYF

V: TRBV10-1
size: medium-sized
J: TRBJ2-3
D: .
DNA: TGCGCCAGCCAAGGTTACAGGGAAACAGATACGCAGTATTTT
CDR3: CASQGYRETDTQYF

V: TRBV7-3
size: .
J: TRBJ2-5
D: TRBD1
DNA: TGTGCCAGCAGCTTAAACAGGGGAGAGACCCAGTACTTC
CDR3: CASSLNRGETQYF

V: TRBV7-2
size: .
J: TRBJ2-7
D: TRBD2
DNA: TGTGCCAGCAGCTTAGGCCCGGGACTACCATCCTACGAGCAGTACTTC
CDR3: CASSLGPGLPSYEQYF

V: TRBV6-6
size: .
J: TRBJ1-3
D: .
DNA: TGTGCCAGCAGTTCAATCGCGGGATCCTCTGGAAACACCATATATTTT
CDR3: CASSSIAGSSGNTIYF

V: TRBV29-1
size: .
J: TRBJ2-1
D: TRBD2
DNA: TGCAGCGTTAAGTCTAGCGGGGGAATCGAGCAGTTCTTC
CDR3: CSVKSSGGIEQFF

V: TRBV25-1
size: once
J: TRBJ2-2
D: .
DNA: TGTGCCAGCAGTCTGTTTTCGAGCACCGGGGAGCTGTTTTTT
CDR3: CASSLFSSTGELFF

V: TRBV7-9
size: .
J: TRBJ2-1
D: TRBD2
DNA: TGTGCCAGCAGCTTGACTAGCGGGGGCCCATACAATGAGCAGTTCTTC
CDR3: CASSLTSGGPYNEQFF

V: TRBV15
size: .
J: TRBJ1-1
D: TRBD1
DNA: TGTGCCACCAGCACACGAGACTATGAGACAGGGTGGACTGAAGCTTTCTTT
CDR3: CATSTRDYETGWTEAFF

V: TRBV12-3/TRBV12-4
size: .
J: TRBJ1-2
D: TRBD1
DNA: TGTGCCAGCAGGGACAGGGACTACACCTTC
CDR3: CASRDRDYTF

V: TRBV5-5
size: once
J: TRBJ1-1
D: .
DNA: TGTGCCAGCAGCTGGATGCGGGGGGGCACTGAAGCTTTCTTT
CDR3: CASSWMRGGTEAFF

V: TRBV4-3
size: .
J: TRBJ2-3
D: TRBD2
DNA: TGCGCCAGCAGCCAAGTCAGGACTAGCATGGGTAGCACAGATACGCAGTATTTT
CDR3: CASSQVRTSMGSTDTQYF

V: TRBV5-5
size: .
J: TRBJ2-1
D: TRBD1
DNA: TGTGCCAGCAGCTCGACAGGGATTAGGCTAGACAATGAGCAGTTCTTC
CDR3: CASSSTGIRLDNEQFF

V: TRBV11-2
size: .
J: TRBJ1-1
D: .
DNA: TGTGCCAGCAGCCCTAAAAAGGCGTGGGGGGTTTCGGCTTTCTTT
CDR3: CASSPKKAWGVSAFF

V: TRBV4-3
size: .
J: TRBJ1-6
D: .
DNA: TGCGCCAGCAGCCAAGATCTGCCTAGCTCCTATAATTCACCCCTCCACTTT
CDR3: CASSQDLPSSYNSPLHF

V: TRBV4-1
size: .
J: TRBJ1-1
D: .
DNA: TGCGCCAGCAGCCTGACAGGAGATTTAATGAACACTGAAGCTTTCTTT
CDR3: CASSLTGDLMNTEAFF

V: TRBV29-1
size: .
J: TRBJ2-7
D: .
DNA: TGCAGCGTCCACGGGAGCTCCTACGAGCAGTACTTC
CDR3: CSVHGSSYEQYF

V: TRBV15
size: .
J: TRBJ2-7
D: TRBD1
DNA: TGTGCCACCAACAAACAGGGGGCTTACGAGCAGTACTTC
CDR3: CATNKQGAYEQYF

V: TRBV30
size: .
J: TRBJ2-7
D: .
DNA: TGTGCCTGGAGTGTAGAGGGAATCTACGAGCAGTACTTC
CDR3: CAWSVEGIYEQYF

V: TRBV28
size: .
J: TRBJ2-1
D: .
DNA: TGTGCCAGCAGGGGCAGCGGAGCTTACAATGAGCAGTTCTTC
CDR3: CASRGSGAYNEQFF

V: TRBV5-8
size: .
J: TRBJ2-1
D: TRBD2
DNA: TGTGCCAGCAGCGTCCCGGGACTACGTAATGAGCAGTTCTTC
CDR3: CASSVPGLRNEQFF

V: TRBV14
size: .
J: TRBJ1-6
D: .
DNA: TGTGCCAGCAGCCAAGAATGGGGGGATTCACCCCTCCACTTT
CDR3: CASSQEWGDSPLHF

V: TRBV6-1
size: once
J: TRBJ2-7
D: .
DNA: TGTGCCAGCAGTGAAGGGGGGCGAGAGCAGTACTTC
CDR3: CASSEGGREQYF

V: TRBV24-1
size: .
J: TRBJ2-5
D: TRBD2
DNA: TGTGCCACCAGTGACCCTAGCGGAGCACAAGAGACCCAGTACTTC
CDR3: CATSDPSGAQETQYF

V: TRBV9
size: .
J: TRBJ1-2
D: TRBD1
DNA: TGTGCCAGCAGCGCCGGACAGGGGGCAGGTGGCTACACCTTC
CDR3: CASSAGQGAGGYTF

V: TRBV30
size: .
J: TRBJ1-3
D: TRBD1
DNA: TGTGCCTGGAGTGTAAACAGGGGGTACTCTGGAAACACCATATATTTT
CDR3: CAWSVNRGYSGNTIYF

V: TRBV24-1
size: .
J: TRBJ1-2
D: TRBD1
DNA: TGTGCCACCAGTGATGGGACAGGGGGCCATGGCTACACCTTC
CDR3: CATSDGTGGHGYTF

V: TRBV7-9
size: .
J: TRBJ2-3
D: .
DNA: TGTGCCAGCGGGGAGGGACAGGGCACAGATACGCAGTATTTT
CDR3: CASGEGQGTDTQYF

V: TRBV19
size: .
J: TRBJ1-5
D: .
DNA: TGTGCCAGTAGTATTTTCGACAGACAGAATCAGCCCCAGCATTTT
CDR3: CASSIFDRQNQPQHF

V: TRBV4-2
size: .
J: TRBJ1-2
D: TRBD1
DNA: TGTGCCAGCAGCCAAGAGGACAGGGGCGCGTCCTATGGCTACACCTTC
CDR3: CASSQEDRGASYGYTF

V: TRBV4-1
size: .
J: TRBJ2-7
D: .
DNA: TGCGCCAGCAGCCCTAAGGGGGAGGGATCCTACGAGCAGTACTTC
CDR3: CASSPKGEGSYEQYF

V: TRBV28
size: .
J: TRBJ2-7
D: TRBD1
DNA: TGTGCCAGCAGTCCCCCAACCGGGACAGGCCTTAACCCCTACGAGCAGTACTTC
CDR3: CASSPPTGTGLNPYEQYF

V: TRBV11-2
size: .
J: TRBJ2-1
D: TRBD1
DNA: TGTGCCAGCAGCCCTCAGGACAGGTCCCCCTACAATGAGCAGTTCTTC
CDR3: CASSPQDRSPYNEQFF

V: TRBV9
size: .
J: TRBJ2-3
D: TRBD2
DNA: TGTGCCAGCAGCGCTCCTACTAGCGGCGGCACAGATACGCAGTATTTT
CDR3: CASSAPTSGGTDTQYF

V: TRBV4-3
size: .
J: TRBJ2-1
D: TRBD2
DNA: TGCGCCAGCAGCCAAGGGGGACTAGACCATGAGCAGTTCTTC
CDR3: CASSQGGLDHEQFF

V: TRBV18
size: .
J: TRBJ1-2
D: .
DNA: TGTGCCAGCTCACCACGTCTAGCCTCCAACTATAACTATGGCTACACCTTC
CDR3: CASSPRLASNYNYGYTF

V: TRBV23-1
size: few
J: TRBJ2-1
D: .
DNA: TGCGCCAGCAGTCGCGGACAGAACCCCCAGTTCTTC
CDR3: CASSRGQNPQFF

V: TRBV30
size: .
J: TRBJ1-2
D: .
DNA: TGTGCCTGGAGTGGGTCCGGGTTAGGCTACACCTTC
CDR3: CAWSGSGLGYTF

V: TRBV7-9
size: .
J: TRBJ1-2
D: .
DNA: TGTGCCAGCAGCTTAGCGGCAGATGGCTACACCTTC
CDR3: CASSLAADGYTF

V: TRBV6-5
size: .
J: TRBJ2-7
D: TRBD1
DNA: TGTGCCAGCAGAACACAGGGGATCGAGCAGTACTTC
CDR3: CASRTQGIEQYF

V: TRBV10-2
size: .
J: TRBJ2-7
D: .
DNA: TGCGCCAGCAGTGACAGCGCAACCTACGAGCAGTACTTC
CDR3: CASSDSATYEQYF

V: TRBV19
size: once
J: TRBJ1-1
D: TRBD1
DNA: TGTGCCAGTAGTATAGTAGAGGGGGCGAGCGCTTTCTTT
CDR3: CASSIVEGASAFF

V: TRBV5-6
size: .
J: TRBJ2-7
D: TRBD1
DNA: TGTGCCAGCAGCTTCCGGGACAGGGGCTACGAGCAGTACTTC
CDR3: CASSFRDRGYEQYF

V: TRBV4-1
size: once
J: TRBJ1-3
D: .
DNA: TGCGCCAGCAGCCAAGACGACAACAGCTCTGGAAACACCATATATTTT
CDR3: CASSQDDNSSGNTIYF

V: TRBV7-9
size: .
J: TRBJ2-7
D: TRBD2
DNA: TGTGCCAGCAGCTTAGGTGGGACTACTGAGCAGTACTTC
CDR3: CASSLGGTTEQYF

V: TRBV27
size: .
J: TRBJ1-1
D: .
DNA: TGTGCCAGCGCAGCAACAGGGTACACTGAAGCTTTCTTT
CDR3: CASAATGYTEAFF

V: TRBV3-1/TRBV3-2
size: once
J: TRBJ1-4
D: .
DNA: TGTGCCAGCAGCAAGCGACGATTAACAGGAGTTGCAACTAATGAAAAACTGTTTTTT
CDR3: CASSKRRLTGVATNEKLFF

V: TRBV19
size: .
J: TRBJ1-5
D: TRBD1
DNA: TGTGCCAGTAGGAGCCGGGACAGGGGTTCTATCGGCAATCAGCCCCAGCATTTT
CDR3: CASRSRDRGSIGNQPQHF

V: TRBV9
size: .
J: TRBJ1-3
D: .
DNA: TGTGCCAGCAGCCCCGGGGCGGGGGCTGGAAACACCATATATTTT
CDR3: CASSPGAGAGNTIYF

V: TRBV13
size: .
J: TRBJ1-5
D: .
DNA: TGTGCCAGCAGCTTACAGGACAATCAGCCCCAGCATTTT
CDR3: CASSLQDNQPQHF

V: TRBV9
size: .
J: TRBJ2-7
D: .
DNA: TGTGCCAGCAGCGTAGCTTCTGGGGGCTGGTACGAGCAGTACTTC
CDR3: CASSVASGGWYEQYF

V: TRBV6-5
size: few
J: TRBJ1-3
D: .
DNA: TGTGCCAGCAGCCCCATGGGGAGCGGTGTAAACACCATATATTTT
CDR3: CASSPMGSGVNTIYF

V: TRBV2
size: .
J: TRBJ1-5
D: TRBD1
DNA: TGTGCCAGCAGTGAACTACAGGGGACTTATCAGCCCCAGCATTTT
CDR3: CASSELQGTYQPQHF